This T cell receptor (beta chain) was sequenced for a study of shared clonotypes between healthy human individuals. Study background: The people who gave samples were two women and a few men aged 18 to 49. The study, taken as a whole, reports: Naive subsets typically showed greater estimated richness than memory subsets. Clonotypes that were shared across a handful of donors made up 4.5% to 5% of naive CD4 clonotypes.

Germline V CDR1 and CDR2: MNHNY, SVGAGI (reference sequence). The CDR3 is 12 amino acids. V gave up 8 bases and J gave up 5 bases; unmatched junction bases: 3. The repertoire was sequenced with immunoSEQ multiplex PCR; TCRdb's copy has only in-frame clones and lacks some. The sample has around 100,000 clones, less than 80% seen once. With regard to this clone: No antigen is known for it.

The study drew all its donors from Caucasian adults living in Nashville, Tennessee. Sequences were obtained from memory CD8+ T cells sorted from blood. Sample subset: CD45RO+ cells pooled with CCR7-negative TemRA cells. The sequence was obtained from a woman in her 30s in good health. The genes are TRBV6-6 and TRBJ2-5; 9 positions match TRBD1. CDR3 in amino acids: CASGQGPETQYF. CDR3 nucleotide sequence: TGTGCCAGCGGACAGGGGCCTGAGACCCAGTACTTC.